This TCR beta chain was retrieved from a study of T cell clones after liver transplantation. Study-wide background: At least one year of complete immunosuppression withdrawal without enzymes over twice normal defined tolerance.

Germline-derived CDR1 and CDR2 are MGHRA and YSYEKL. V shed 0 bases and J shed 3 bases, with 12 bases lying between them. The CDR3 is 16 amino acids. CD3+CD4+ and CD3+CD8+ cells were FACS-sorted from thawed unstimulated PBMCs. Profiled with immunoSEQ multiplex PCR; TCRdb holds only in-frame clones, not every one. The data show approximately 51,000 clones, with 55% to 85% seen just once and around 9.4% held by the top ten. This clone has just a few counts. Sample: CD4+ T cells from blood, taken more than 53 months after liver transplant. The chain links TRBV4-1 to TRBJ1-5; D is uncertain. This receptor was obtained from a human patient who received a liver transplant. A subset of T cells may come from the graft donor. This chain's CDR3 is CASSQDYSLSNQPQHF. The CDR3 DNA follows: TGCGCCAGCAGCCAAGATTACAGTCTGTCCAATCAGCCCCAGCATTTT.